This TCR beta chain originates from a study of blood T cell repertoires in COVID-19. Across the whole study: Acute and convalescent COVID-19 samples came from the United States, Italy and Spain. T cells, B-cell-depleted T cells, or PBMCs provided the cDNA or gDNA that served as material.

The assay was immunoSEQ multiplex PCR, and TCRdb's table has in-frame clones only and misses some. The profile shows just over 150,000 clones, over 80% of them singletons. Patients at the Seattle site were enrolled during active infection and followed longitudinally. V lost 0 bases, J lost 3 bases, and 6 bases lay in between. CDR1 is LGHDT and CDR2 is YNNKEL in the germline V gene (reference sequence). The length of the CDR3 is 13 residues. The TCR was taken from a man younger than 40 with COVID-19, enrolled during active disease. Sequences were obtained from peripheral blood. This sequence joins TRBV3-1 (or the pseudogene TRBV3-2) and TRBJ2-7, with D unclear. CDR3 in DNA: TGTGCCAGCAGCCAAGACACGGGCTACGAGCAGTACTTC. Its translation: CASSQDTGYEQYF.